A selection of T cell receptor beta chains follows, all from one sample in a study of T cell changes during pregnancy in multiple sclerosis. TCRdb keeps only in-frame clones here, not all; method: immunoSEQ multiplex PCR. The table shows some 60,000 clones, with approximately 91% occurring only once. The material was peripheral blood, obtained after pregnancy. The origin of the receptors is a female donor with multiple sclerosis, enrolled in a pregnancy study. Each CDR3 is given without its conserved first and last residue. Fields, in order: J gene, V gene, clone size, CDR3 protein. Size is omitted from some rows. Given values are once, few, many or a class for expanded clones.

>TRBJ2-1|TRBV6-6|NA
ASSWIGGSYNEQF
>TRBJ1-5|TRBV7-2|NA
ASSTGGRGLANQPQH
>TRBJ2-5|TRBV4-3|NA
ASSQAPHRGLGETQY
>TRBJ2-1|TRBV7-2|NA
ASSLVGLPYNEQF
>TRBJ2-5|TRBV7-7|NA
ASSSRTGRPETQY
>TRBJ1-3|TRBV29-1|once
SYRTGADTGNTIY
>TRBJ2-7|TRBV5-1|NA
ASSLASGDAYEQY
>TRBJ1-3|TRBV12-5|NA
ASGPRLDGNTIY
>TRBJ1-6|TRBV7-3|NA
ASSLRPGYGNSPLH
>TRBJ1-1|TRBV9|NA
ASSVGGSTEAF
>TRBJ1-1|TRBV28|once
ASSLWLGSETEAF
>TRBJ2-6|TRBV5-1|NA
ASSRRTSGGPFSGANVLT
>TRBJ2-5|TRBV5-1|NA
ASSWTSPQETQY
>TRBJ2-3|TRBV18|NA
ASSRLAGADTQY
>TRBJ2-1|TRBV4-1|once
ASSQAGGDSYNEQF
>TRBJ1-3|TRBV10-2|NA
ASSLGQTGNTIY
>TRBJ1-2|TRBV9|NA
ASTPGDRRNYGYT
>TRBJ1-1|TRBV7-3|few
ASSHPGTEAF
>TRBJ2-1|TRBV19|NA
ASKNRAYNEQF
>TRBJ1-2|TRBV30|NA
AWSVINYGYT
>TRBJ1-2|TRBV28|NA
ASSLRSTRGGYT
>TRBJ2-3|TRBV15|NA
ATSPTGEAADTQY
>TRBJ2-1|TRBV5-1|NA
ASTTLGADTYNEQF
>TRBJ1-1|TRBV5-6|NA
ASSLYDRLNTEAF
>TRBJ1-1|TRBV28|NA
ASSSGTGGNTEAF
>TRBJ1-1|TRBV6-4|NA
ASSTYADTEAF
>TRBJ2-1|TRBV5-4|once
ASSRGGTSGGRSYNEQF
>TRBJ1-4|TRBV7-2|NA
ASSSDWAAEKLF
>TRBJ2-1|TRBV6-5|NA
ASTQGLDYNEQF
>TRBJ2-4|TRBV7-8|NA
ASSLARVGVAKNIQY
>TRBJ1-5|TRBV6-1|NA
ASSEAEARAYQPQH
>TRBJ1-5|TRBV6-1|once
ASSGSGLFQPQH
>TRBJ1-2|TRBV9|NA
ASSPRGGGYGYT
>TRBJ1-1|TRBV6-6|NA
ASSRWTGAENTEAF
>TRBJ2-2|TRBV19|NA
ASSIRPQNTGELF
>TRBJ2-1|TRBV30|NA
AWSKGLAANEQF
>TRBJ2-6|TRBV19|NA
ASSIDRTAGANVLT
>TRBJ1-6|TRBV6-4|NA
ARAMTGRSLYNSPLH
>TRBJ2-7|TRBV7-2|NA
ASSLEVRRSEQY
>TRBJ2-1|TRBV11-2|NA
ASSALWGRNEQF
>TRBJ2-2|TRBV15|NA
ATSIQQGTGELF
>TRBJ2-1|TRBV2|NA
ASTQRGGRDEQF
>TRBJ1-6|TRBV5-1|NA
ASSLDSNSPLH
>TRBJ2-7|TRBV5-8|NA
ASSLEGRRQGHEQY
>TRBJ2-2|TRBV7-2|NA
ASSPSVGSANTGELF
>TRBJ1-1|TRBV11-2|NA
ASSSNRDTEAF
>TRBJ1-6|TRBV27|NA
ASRRDTQNSPLH
>TRBJ1-2|TRBV2|NA
ASSGLSGYT
>TRBJ2-5|TRBV6-1|NA
ASSPGQDDETQY
>TRBJ2-5|TRBV11-3|few
ASSLGGTEQETQY
>TRBJ1-2|TRBV6-1|NA
ASSDQTPLFGGYT
>TRBJ2-5|TRBV5-5|NA
ASSLVGASLQETQY